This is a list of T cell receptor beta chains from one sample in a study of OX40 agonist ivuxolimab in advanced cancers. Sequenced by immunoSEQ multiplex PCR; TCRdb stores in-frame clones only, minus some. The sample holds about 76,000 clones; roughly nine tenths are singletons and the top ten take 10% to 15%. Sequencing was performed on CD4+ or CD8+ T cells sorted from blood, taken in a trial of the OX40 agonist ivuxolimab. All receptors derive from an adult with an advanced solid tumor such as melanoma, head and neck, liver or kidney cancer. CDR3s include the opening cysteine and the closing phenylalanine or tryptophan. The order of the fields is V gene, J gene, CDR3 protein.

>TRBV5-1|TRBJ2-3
CASSLRLATDTQYF
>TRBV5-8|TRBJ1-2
CASTAKDRGPEGYTF
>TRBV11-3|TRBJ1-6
CASSLESISPLHF
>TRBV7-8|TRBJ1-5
CASSLVSTGHGNQPQHF
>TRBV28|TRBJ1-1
CASSLLNTEAFF
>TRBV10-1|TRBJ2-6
CASSGGSGTGANVLTF
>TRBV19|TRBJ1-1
CASQGTGLYTEAFF
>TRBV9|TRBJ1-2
CASSVARETNYGYTF
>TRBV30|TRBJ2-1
CAWSVQGHNEQFF
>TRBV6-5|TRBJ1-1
CASSYGGANTEAFF